The source of this T cell receptor (beta chain) is a study of early T cells in non-severe SARS-CoV-2 infection (dated by TCRdb to about 2021). For the study in its entirety: Because TCR sequencing relied on bulk RNA taken from unsorted whole blood, pairing of alpha and beta chains was not possible.

Ten or more counts support this clonotype. The target of this receptor is not known. Base qualities were left out, and no much larger clone turns up one base away. Library preparation used 5' RACE. The sample was run on a NextSeq 500. Unique molecular identifiers were attached to individual cDNA molecules in the TCR library protocol so that sequencing error and PCR bias could be corrected. Both TCR alpha and beta chains were sequenced, and tight co-correlation was observed between alpha and beta sequence abundances in each sample. On the study's bioinformatics: Decombinator V4 was used to annotate the V gene, J gene and CDR3 of the TCR sequences. TCRs were defined as expanded if a significant change between any two time points was detected under a Poisson model with p below 0.0001. TCR abundances were normalised to the total number of TCRs sequenced per sample and were expressed as counts per million. TRAV1-2 paired with TRAJ12, TRAJ20 or TRAJ33 defined MAIT TCRs, while TRAV10 paired with TRAJ18 defined iNKT TCRs. A search of VDJdb, accessed on 1 November 2021, was run for TCRs annotated to CMV, EBV and SARS-CoV-2, with TCRs annotated for multiple antigens excluded. TCRdb redid the processing of the public reads, applying fastp at Q25 and MiXCR, and retained in-frame beta chains. Rows with one shared CDR3 protein collapse into an entry with the most common genes and DNA. TCRdb, rather than the study authors, made the V and J calls. For this sample the table gives roughly 51,000 distinct CDR3 sequences, of which around a tenth were detected only once. The ten largest clones capture almost 8.5% of the sample.

This was a case-control study nested in a cohort of healthcare workers in London, UK, who had nasopharyngeal swab PCR tests and blood samples taken every week. Healthcare workers were recruited during the week of the UK lockdown, between 23 and 31 March 2020, and followed weekly for up to about 16 weeks. General study outcomes and caveats: Matching against VDJdb was skewed toward anti-spike CD8 responses, likely underestimated virus-specific expansions, and missed private and CD4 specificities.

The CDR3 measures 14 amino acids from cysteine to phenylalanine. The retained sequence is limited to the CDR3, 42 bases, with the frame set at the first base. At the junction V is shortened by 1 base and J by 6 bases, with 12 bases in between. CDR1 is given as SGHVS and CDR2 as FNYEAQ, both from the germline V gene. The sequenced sample was whole blood. The clonotype comes from an adult who was a healthcare worker with PCR-confirmed SARS-CoV-2 infection or an uninfected control (not recorded which). This receptor chain uses TRBV7-6 and TRBJ1-2; the D gene lacks a confident call. In nucleotide form, the sequence is TGTGCCAGCAGCTTAGGGACGGTGCCTGATGGCTACACCTTC. The translation is CASSLGTVPDGYTF.